These 22 T cell receptor beta chains were sequenced from one sample in a study of T cells in Graves' hyperthyroidism and ophthalmopathy. Amplified TCR beta CDR3 regions derived from RNA transcripts. A first-round RT-PCR of the TCR CDR3 used the HTBI primer set. Using its own MiXCR run on the multiplex PCR reads, TCRdb lists one record per CDR3 protein. This sample carries about 740,000 distinct CDR3 sequences, approximately 15% of them seen once, and the ten largest clones take about a tenth. The sample comprised blood. The receptors come from a woman under 30 with Graves' hyperthyroidism.

This clonotype was seen a handful of times. The chain is built from TRBV20-1 and TRBJ2-7; 7 nucleotides align to TRBD2. Per germline, CDR1 DFQATT and CDR2 SNEGSKA (reference sequence). This CDR3 spans 15 amino acids. With 2 bases clipped from V and 3 bases from J, the junction kept 10 bases outside the gene matches. In nucleotides, the CDR3 is TGCAGTGCTAGAATCGGCGGGAGTGGAGGCTACGAGCAGTACTTC. Translated, it gives CSARIGGSGGYEQYF.

There are many counts of this clonotype. The J gene is TRBJ1-2, the V gene TRBV11-1, with D unclear. Per germline, CDR1 SGHAT and CDR2 FQDESV (reference sequence). V was trimmed by 6 bases and J by 7 bases, leaving 12 bases between them. The CDR3 spans 12 residues. CDR3 protein: CASSPLDVGYTF. Here the CDR3 DNA reads TGTGCCAGCAGTCCTCTCGACGTTGGCTACACCTTC.

Concerning this clonotype itself: The junction shows a germline mismatch at one end, possibly a read error. As DNA, the CDR3 is TGTGCCGGCAGTCCCGGACTAGCGGGAGGTGAGACCCAGTACTTC. It translates to CAGSPGLAGGETQYF. V gene TRBV12-3 or TRBV12-4 combines with J gene TRBJ2-5, with TRBD2 matching over 14 bases. The CDR3 covers 15 residues.

This clonotype was recorded a few times. The chain joins TRBV4-1 to TRBJ1-1; 7 nucleotides line up with TRBD1. Trimming at V came to 2 bases and at J to 0 bases, leaving 3 bases not matched to a gene. CDR3 length equals 15 residues. Germline V gene sequence: CDR1 MGHRA, CDR2 YSYEKL. The CDR3 sequence: CASSQLTGLNTEAFF. The CDR3 bases are TGCGCCAGCAGCCAACTGACAGGGCTGAACACTGAAGCTTTCTTT.

This clonotype has a count of ten or more. The chain links TRBV30 to TRBJ1-2; D is possibly TRBD1 (6 bases). CDR3 length: 12 amino acids. From germline, CDR1 is GTSNPN and CDR2 SVGIG (reference sequence). The CDR3 spells CAAGDIGYGYTF. In DNA, the CDR3 is TGTGCTGCCGGGGACATTGGCTATGGCTACACCTTC.

V is TRBV6-6 and J is TRBJ2-4, with D perhaps TRBD2 (6 bases). V was shortened by 0 bases and J by 8 bases, with 11 bases between the two germline ends. Germline V gene data show CDR1 as MNHNY and CDR2 as SVGAGI (reference sequence). The CDR3 contains 14 residues. The CDR3 is CASSYSLAGHIQYF. In DNA, the CDR3 is TGTGCCAGCAGTTACTCCCTTGCGGGGCACATTCAGTACTTC.

This rearrangement joins TRBV11-2 to TRBJ2-7; no definite D call. The CDR3 consists of 15 residues. V shed 2 bases and J shed 1 base, with 12 bases lying between them. Looked up from germline, CDR1 is SGHAT and CDR2 is FQNNGV. As DNA, the CDR3 is TGTGCCAGCAGCTTAAACCCTGGGGAATCCTACGAGCAGTACTTC. It specifies CASSLNPGESYEQYF.

The rearrangement links TRBV6-2 or TRBV6-3 to TRBJ1-4; D call uncertain. This CDR3 is 12 amino acids long. V was trimmed by 0 bases and J by 12 bases, leaving 8 bases between them. Germline V gene sequence: CDR1 MNHEY, CDR2 SVGEGT. In nucleotides, the CDR3 is TGTGCCAGCAGTTACTCTAGAACGGAACTGTTTTTT. Translating gives CASSYSRTELFF.

The table lists this clonotype with many counts. V is TRBV2 and J is TRBJ2-7; TRBD2 agrees at 10 bases. This CDR3 spans 13 amino acids. CDR1 is SNHLY, CDR2 FYNNEI, per germline. After removal of 6 bases from V and 6 bases from J, the junction contained 5 bases not matched to a gene. The CDR3 DNA reads TGTGCCAGCAGCGGACTAGCGGCACTCGAGCAGTACTTC. This sequence encodes CASSGLAALEQYF.

This clonotype was seen repeatedly, ten times or more. V is TRBV7-9 and J is TRBJ2-1, with 11 bases that match TRBD2. With V trimmed by 5 bases and J by 5 bases, 11 bases remained unmatched. From germline, CDR1 is SEHNR and CDR2 FQNEAQ (reference sequence). The CDR3 runs 17 residues. The CDR3 region has the DNA TGTGCCAGCAGCCCTCCGACTAGCGGGATAATAGACAATGAGCAGTTCTTC. Amino acid sequence: CASSPPTSGIIDNEQFF.

This clonotype was picked up many times. This chain uses TRBV5-8 with TRBJ2-1; 10 positions agree with TRBD2. The V gene end was trimmed by 6 bases and the J gene end by 4 bases; junction bases not matched to a gene: 7. The CDR3 is 15 residues long. Germline V lookup: CDR1 SGHTS, CDR2 YDEGEE. The CDR3 DNA is TGTGCCAGCAACACCGGGACTAGCGAATACAATGAGCAGTTCTTC. Translation gives CASNTGTSEYNEQFF.

This clonotype was seen ten or more times. The CDR3 DNA is TGTGCCAGCAGTTTATCGGCAGGGGGAACGTCCTACGAGCAGTACTTC. It is translated as CASSLSAGGTSYEQYF. The V call is TRBV28, the J call TRBJ2-7; 7 bases match TRBD1. This CDR3 contains 16 residues. In germline, CDR1 is MDHEN, CDR2 SYDVKM. Trimming cost V 1 base and J 1 base; bases outside gene matches: 7.

This clonotype has just a few counts. V is TRBV6-5 and J is TRBJ2-2; D gene unclear. The germline CDR1 and CDR2 sequences are MNHEY and SVGAGI. V lost 0 bases, J lost 4 bases, and 6 bases lay in between. The CDR3 sequence is 14 residues long. The CDR3 sequence: CASSYSGSTGELFF. The CDR3 DNA reads TGTGCCAGCAGTTACTCGGGCAGCACCGGGGAGCTGTTTTTT.

This clonotype was observed at least ten times. The chain has TRBV12-3 or TRBV12-4 and TRBJ1-5; no definite D call. V was shortened by 3 bases and J by 7 bases, with 13 bases between the two germline ends. The CDR3 totals 14 residues. The CDR3 protein is CASSLGSGRQPQHF. CDR3 coding DNA: TGTGCCAGCAGTTTGGGTTCGGGTCGGCAGCCCCAGCATTTT.

This clonotype was picked up a small number of times. The gene calls are TRBV6-1 and TRBJ1-1, with no clear D. There are 14 residues in the CDR3. Trimming pared 5 bases from V and 4 bases from J, leaving 14 bases between. Germline V gene sequence: CDR1 MNHNS, CDR2 SASEGT. CDR3 in amino acids: CASSNGVLGTEAFF. The CDR3 bases are TGTGCCAGCAGTAATGGAGTGTTAGGCACTGAAGCTTTCTTT.

CDR3: CASSLFWEVSLREQYF. As DNA, the CDR3 is TGTGCCAGCAGCTTATTCTGGGAGGTGAGCCTGCGCGAGCAGTACTTC. The chain has TRBV5-5 and TRBJ2-7; perhaps TRBD2 as D (6 bases). This CDR3 comprises 16 residues. The germline V and J ends were trimmed by 2 bases and 6 bases, with 21 bases remaining between them. In germline, CDR1 is SGHKS, CDR2 YYEKEE (reference sequence).

Many counts were recorded for this clonotype. The chain employs TRBV30 and TRBJ1-2; D is uncertain. The germline gives CDR1 GTSNPN, CDR2 SVGIG (reference sequence). The ends were cut back, 1 base at V and 10 bases at J, with 13 bases in the middle. CDR3 size: 12 residues. CDR3 DNA sequence: TGTGCCTGGAGTGGTTTTAGCCTGACCTACACCTTC. This encodes CAWSGFSLTYTF.

The chain has TRBV27 and TRBJ2-5; 8 nucleotides align to TRBD2. Germline CDR1 and CDR2: MNHEY and SMNVEV (reference sequence). Trimming took 3 bases from V and 5 from J; bases not matched to a gene: 14. There are 17 residues in the CDR3. The CDR3 DNA follows: TGTGCCAGCAGTTTCTTCCCTGTGCGGGAGGTGGTTGAGACCCAGTACTTC. Protein: CASSFFPVREVVETQYF.

This clonotype has only a few counts. V gene TRBV3-1 combines with J gene TRBJ2-2; TRBD2 matches 12 bases. This CDR3 contains 19 residues. Germline V gene lookup returns CDR1 LGHDT and CDR2 YNNKEL (reference sequence). V was pared by 0 bases and J by 1 base, with 6 bases of the junction left unmatched. CDR3: CASSQETSLAGGNTGELFF. As DNA, the CDR3 is TGTGCCAGCAGCCAAGAAACCTCACTAGCGGGAGGGAACACCGGGGAGCTGTTTTTT.

This clonotype was picked up a small number of times. V is TRBV5-8 and J is TRBJ1-2; tentative D call: TRBD1 (5 bases). Trimming removed 4 bases from V and 2 bases from J, with 15 bases in between. This CDR3 is built from 15 residues. Germline V lookup: CDR1 SGHTS, CDR2 YDEGEE. CDR3 in DNA: TGTGCCAGCAGCCCCGATCTACAGGCGAACTATGGCTACACCTTC. Amino acids: CASSPDLQANYGYTF.

The table lists this clonotype with a few counts. V usage is TRBV6-5 and J usage is TRBJ2-4; TRBD2 matches at 11 bases. The CDR3 covers 14 residues. The germline gives CDR1 MNHEY, CDR2 SVGAGI. With 5 bases clipped from V and 5 bases from J, the junction kept 2 bases outside the gene matches. The DNA of the CDR3 is TGTGCCAGCAGTCCGGGACTAGCGGAAAACATTCAGTACTTC. It codes for CASSPGLAENIQYF.

At least ten counts were recorded for this clonotype. The V gene is TRBV9, the J gene TRBJ2-3, with a tentative D call TRBD2 (5 bases). Trimming cost V 0 bases and J 0 bases, with 11 bases left between them. This CDR3 has 16 residues. Germline CDR1 reads SGDLS; CDR2 reads YYNGEE. This CDR3 reads CASSVVSGTSTDTQYF. The CDR3 nucleotides read TGTGCCAGCAGCGTAGTGAGCGGTACTAGCACAGATACGCAGTATTTT.